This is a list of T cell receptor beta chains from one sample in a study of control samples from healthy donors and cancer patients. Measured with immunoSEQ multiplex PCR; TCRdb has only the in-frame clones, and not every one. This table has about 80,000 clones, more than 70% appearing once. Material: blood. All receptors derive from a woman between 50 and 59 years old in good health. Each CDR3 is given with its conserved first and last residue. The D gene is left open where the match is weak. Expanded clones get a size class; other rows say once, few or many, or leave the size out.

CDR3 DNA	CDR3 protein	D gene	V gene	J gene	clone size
TGCGCCAGCAGCTCTATAGGACAGGGACTCCAAGAGACCCAGTACTTC	CASSSIGQGLQETQYF	TRBD1	TRBV5-1	TRBJ2-5	NA
TGTGCCTGGACGCTGAACACTGAAGCTTTCTTT	CAWTLNTEAFF	NA	TRBV30	TRBJ1-1	NA
TGTGCCAGCAGCTTATTGTTAGGGAATGGGGCCAACGTCCTGACTTTC	CASSLLLGNGANVLTF	NA	TRBV7-9	TRBJ2-6	NA
TGTGCTAGTGCCCCCACCGGGGTTTCTAATGCCATCCTCGATGGCTACACCTTC	CASAPTGVSNAILDGYTF	NA	TRBV12-5	TRBJ1-2	NA
TGTGCCAGCAGCTCGTCTAGCGGGGACACAGATACGCAGTATTTT	CASSSSSGDTDTQYF	TRBD2	TRBV5-4	TRBJ2-3	NA
TGTGCCAGCAGTACAACCCAGAAATCTGGAAACACCATATATTTT	CASSTTQKSGNTIYF	NA	TRBV6-6	TRBJ1-3	NA
TGTGCCAGCAGTGACCACAGGGAAGGCTACACCTTC	CASSDHREGYTF	NA	TRBV6-1	TRBJ1-2	NA
TGCGCCAGCAGCTTGGAAGCTCACCGAGCGACAGATACGCAGTATTTT	CASSLEAHRATDTQYF	NA	TRBV5-1	TRBJ2-3	once
TGTGCCAGCTCACCGGGACAGGGACCGGGTGGCTACACCTTC	CASSPGQGPGGYTF	TRBD1	TRBV18	TRBJ1-2	NA
TGTGCCAGCAGTTTACAGGGGGCGAATCCCGAGCAGTACTTC	CASSLQGANPEQYF	TRBD1	TRBV6-6	TRBJ2-7	NA
TGTGCCAGCAGGGGGTCTTATGTAATCGAGCAGTACTTC	CASRGSYVIEQYF	NA	TRBV21-1	TRBJ2-7	few
TGTGCCAGTATTGAGGCAGGGAGTACCGGGGAGCTGTTTTTT	CASIEAGSTGELFF	NA	TRBV19	TRBJ2-2	NA
TGTGCCAGCAGCTTAGTAGCACAGGGCCCCACTGAAGCTTTCTTT	CASSLVAQGPTEAFF	NA	TRBV7-8	TRBJ1-1	NA
TGTGCCAGCAGCTTACCAGGGGCTGCGAAGACCCAGTACTTC	CASSLPGAAKTQYF	NA	TRBV7-9	TRBJ2-5	few
TGTGCCAGCAGGACGAAATTAGGGTTTGCTGGTGAGCAGTACTTC	CASRTKLGFAGEQYF	NA	TRBV6-5	TRBJ2-7	few
TGTGCCAGCAGCTTACTAGCGGGGGAAAGTCCTGAGCAGTTCTTC	CASSLLAGESPEQFF	TRBD2	TRBV7-6	TRBJ2-1	NA